A single sample gave rise to the 5 T cell receptor beta chains below, sequenced in a study of blood T cell repertoires in COVID-19. Clones were sequenced by immunoSEQ multiplex PCR, and TCRdb holds only the in-frame ones, with some missing. The sample shows some 200,000 clones, around 83% of them seen only once. Source material: peripheral blood. The receptor source for this set is a woman aged 35 to 49 with acute or convalescent COVID-19.

This clone was found a few times. The identical CDR3 is also encoded by other nucleotide sequences in the sample. The rearrangement links TRBV12-3 or TRBV12-4 to TRBJ1-1, with unresolved D. Trimming stripped 3 bases from V and 1 base from J, with 6 bases between. The CDR3 loop spans 13 amino acids. The CDR3 coding sequence is TGTGCCAGCAGTTTCGGGGAGAACACTGAAGCTTTCTTT. Encoded protein: CASSFGENTEAFF.

V is TRBV28 and J is TRBJ1-2; D may be TRBD1 (6 bases). Deletions cut 6 bases from V and 8 bases from J, with 13 bases between. There are 12 residues in the CDR3. Germline CDR1 and CDR2: MDHEN and SYDVKM. The CDR3 reads CASSRQVGGYTF. In nucleotides, the CDR3 is TGTGCCAGCAGCCGACAGGTCGGCGGCTACACCTTC.

The chain couples TRBV28 to TRBJ2-2; TRBD1 aligns across 7 bases. Germline-derived CDR1 and CDR2 are MDHEN and SYDVKM. After removal of 0 bases from V and 1 base from J, the junction contained 5 bases not matched to a gene. The CDR3 consists of 17 residues. In DNA, the CDR3 is TGTGCCAGCAGTTTATGGGCTACAGGGGTGAACACCGGGGAGCTGTTTTTT. This codes for CASSLWATGVNTGELFF. Looking up the rest from reference TRBV28 and TRBJ2-2 gives the full variable domain: DVKVTQSSRYLVKRTGEKVFLECVQDMDHENMFWYRQDPGLGLRLIYFSYDVKMKEKGDIPEGYSVSREKKERFSLILESASTNQTSMYLCASSLWATGVNTGELFFGEGSRLTVL.

A few counts support this clone. The chain combines TRBV5-1 with TRBJ2-2, with 7 bases lining up with TRBD1. The trim removed 2 bases at V and 3 bases at J, leaving 1 base unmatched. CDR3 length: 14 amino acids. CDR1 and CDR2 from the germline V gene are SGHRS and YFSETQ. The CDR3 DNA is TGCGCCAGCAGCTTTACAGGGGACACCGGGGAGCTGTTTTTT. Residues: CASSFTGDTGELFF.

This chain uses TRBV11-1 with TRBJ1-1; no clear D gene. Germline V gene sequence: CDR1 SGHAT, CDR2 FQDESV (reference sequence). The V end lost 3 bases, the J end lost 6 bases, and 5 bases lay between the germline ends. This CDR3 contains 11 residues. CDR3 sequence reads: CASSFSAEAFF. CDR3 bases: TGTGCCAGCAGCTTTAGCGCTGAAGCTTTCTTT. The full variable domain, rest sourced from reference TRBV11-1 and TRBJ1-1, is EAEVAQSPRYKITEKSQAVAFWCDPISGHATLYWYRQILGQGPELLVQFQDESVVDDSQLPKDRFSAERLKGVDSTLKIQPAELGDSAMYLCASSFSAEAFFGQGTRLTVV.